These 32 T cell receptor beta chains were sequenced from one sample in a study of control samples from healthy donors and cancer patients (dated by TCRdb to 2018 to 2020). To prepare the library, the immunoSEQ multiplex PCR assay was applied. The source is immuneACCESS, and TCRdb retained only in-frame sequences with V and J called. Part of the clones is not carried over; for the studies checked, unresolved V genes explain less than half of this, and the remainder is unexplained. The sample table shows under 150,000 clones, and roughly 92% are seen once. Jointly, the top ten make up approximately 10% of the sample. The specimen was blood. These receptors all come from a young man in good health.

V usage is TRBV28 and J usage is TRBJ1-2; TRBD1 matches 7 bases. This CDR3 is 17 amino acids long. Germline V gene data show CDR1 as MDHEN and CDR2 as SYDVKM. Trimming removed 1 base from V and 6 bases from J; junction bases left unmatched: 14. CDR3 bases: TGTGCCAGCAGTTTATACCACTTAGGACAGGCTGGGAATGGCTACACCTTC. This translates into CASSLYHLGQAGNGYTF.

This clone came up once. The sample carries other DNA sequences with the same CDR3. The rearrangement joins TRBV7-2 to TRBJ2-7, with D perhaps TRBD2 (5 bases). CDR3 length equals 12 residues. V was pared by 8 bases and J by 7 bases, with 15 bases between. Germline lookup yields CDR1 SGHTA and CDR2 FQGNSA. The CDR3 region has the DNA TGTGCCAGCTCCCTGGGTTCGGGAGAGCAGTACTTC. This encodes CASSLGSGEQYF.

V usage is TRBV21-1 and J usage is TRBJ1-2. TRBV21-1 is a known pseudogene. The CDR3 has 10 amino acids. The CDR3 DNA sequence: TGTGCCAGCAGCAAATATGGCTACACCTTC. Translating it yields CASSKYGYTF.

This rearrangement joins TRBV19 to TRBJ2-2; possibly TRBD2 for D (6 bases). The V gene lost 6 bases and the J gene lost 1 base, with 9 bases spanning the gap. Germline CDR1 is LNHDA and CDR2 is SQIVND (reference sequence). The length of the CDR3 is 14 residues. The CDR3 here is CASRSGQNTGELFF. DNA of the CDR3: TGTGCCAGTAGGAGCGGGCAGAACACCGGGGAGCTGTTTTTT.

The CDR3, as DNA: TGTGCCAGCAGTTACCCGGTGGCTGAAGCTTTCTTT. Translating gives CASSYPVAEAFF. The genes are TRBV6-2 or TRBV6-3 and TRBJ1-1; the D is unclear. V dropped 2 bases and J dropped 6 bases, with 7 bases sitting between them. The germline gives CDR1 MNHEY, CDR2 SVGEGT. The CDR3 is 12 residues long.

The chain is built from TRBV6-1 and TRBJ2-1; 12 positions agree with TRBD1. CDR1 and CDR2 from the germline V gene are MNHNS and SASEGT. CDR3 length: 16 amino acids. The V gene end was trimmed by 3 bases and the J gene end by 9 bases; junction bases not matched to a gene: 9. The CDR3 DNA sequence: TGTGCCAGCAGTGACCCTCCGGGACAGGGGGCGGGTGAGCAGTTCTTC. This sequence encodes CASSDPPGQGAGEQFF.

J is TRBJ1-2 and V is TRBV15; TRBD1 is a possible D gene (5 bases). The CDR3 spans 15 residues. Germline lookup yields CDR1 LNHNV and CDR2 YYDKDF (reference sequence). Between the trimmed V and J ends, which lost 0 bases and 4 bases, there was a span of 12 bases. CDR3 coding DNA: TGTGCCACCAGCAGAGATCTGGGGACTCTCTATGGCTACACCTTC. It yields the protein CATSRDLGTLYGYTF.

J is TRBJ2-2 and V is TRBV9, with D possibly TRBD1 on 5 matching bases. Germline V gene data show CDR1 as SGDLS and CDR2 as YYNGEE. The CDR3 runs 15 residues. Trimming stripped 4 bases from V and 6 bases from J, with 16 bases between. CDR3 region: CASSPQVLPSGELFF. The CDR3 DNA is TGTGCCAGCAGCCCACAGGTTTTGCCCTCCGGGGAGCTGTTTTTT.

DNA of the CDR3: TGTGCCAGCAGCTTAGATCGAGGAGTTTCCACTGAAGCTTTCTTT. Its translation: CASSLDRGVSTEAFF. The V gene is TRBV13, the J gene TRBJ1-1; unclear D gene. The CDR3 covers 15 residues. Germline CDR1 reads PRHDT; CDR2 reads FYEKMQ (reference sequence). The V end lost 1 base, the J end lost 4 bases, and 13 bases lay between the germline ends.

The rearrangement links TRBV6-5 to TRBJ2-7; perhaps TRBD2 as D (7 bases). The length of the CDR3 is 15 residues. The germline CDR1 and CDR2 sequences are MNHEY and SVGAGI. V dropped 6 bases and J dropped 2 bases, with 17 bases sitting between them. The CDR3 region has the DNA TGTGCCAGCAGCAGAGGGGGGACTACCGCCTACGAGCAGTACTTC. It yields the protein CASSRGGTTAYEQYF.

This clone was recorded once. The chain has TRBV6-1 and TRBJ1-2; 10 bases agree with TRBD1. Trimming cost V 0 bases and J 4 bases; bases outside gene matches: 8. This CDR3 is built from 17 residues. CDR1 is MNHNS, CDR2 SASEGT, per germline. The CDR3 spells CASSEADGTGAFYGYTF. CDR3 coding DNA: TGTGCCAGCAGTGAAGCGGATGGGACAGGGGCTTTCTATGGCTACACCTTC.

This rearrangement joins TRBV3-1 (or the pseudogene TRBV3-2) to TRBJ2-5; no clear D. The V gene's germline CDR1 is LGHDT and CDR2 YNNKEL (reference sequence). There are 14 residues in the CDR3. V was trimmed by 0 bases and J by 4 bases, leaving 9 bases between them. The CDR3 DNA follows: TGTGCCAGCAGCCAAGACCTAGAATTAGAGACCCAGTACTTC. Translation gives CASSQDLELETQYF.

The J gene is TRBJ2-5, the V gene TRBV9; the D is unclear. Trimming stripped 2 bases from V and 3 bases from J, with 8 bases between. Germline CDR1 reads SGDLS; CDR2 reads YYNGEE. This CDR3 comprises 13 residues. The CDR3 protein is CASSVGTKETQYF. In nucleotides, the CDR3 is TGTGCCAGCAGCGTTGGCACCAAAGAGACCCAGTACTTC.

V and J are TRBV29-1 and TRBJ2-7, with D perhaps matching TRBD1 (6 bases). CDR1 is SQVTM and CDR2 is ANQGSEA in the germline V gene. CDR3 length: 12 residues. V lost 6 bases and J lost 5, with 14 bases in between. Here the CDR3 DNA reads TGCAGCGTGGAAACCCAGGGGCACGAGCAGTACTTC. It encodes CSVETQGHEQYF.

The rearrangement uses TRBV30 and TRBJ1-1, with 9 nucleotides matching TRBD1. There are 15 residues in the CDR3. V lost 5 bases to trimming and J lost 5 bases; unmatched junction nucleotides: 12. Germline CDR1 is GTSNPN and CDR2 is SVGIG (reference sequence). For the CDR3, the DNA is TGTGCCTGGGAAAACCCTGGGACAGGGAAAACTGAAGCTTTCTTT. It encodes CAWENPGTGKTEAFF.

This sequence joins TRBV6-1 and TRBJ2-7; no definite D call. V was cut by 3 bases and J by 5 bases, with 11 bases left in between. CDR1 is MNHNS, CDR2 SASEGT, per germline. The CDR3 extends over 13 amino acids. CDR3 nucleotides: TGTGCCAGCAGTGACGGTGAGGTAGACGAGCAGTACTTC. It codes for CASSDGEVDEQYF.

V and J are TRBV6-1 and TRBJ2-6, with D perhaps matching TRBD1 (6 bases). CDR3 length: 17 amino acids. V was clipped by 4 bases and J by 2 bases, with 15 bases between them. Germline loops: CDR1 MNHNS, CDR2 SASEGT. This CDR3 reads CASSVPGTFPGANVLTF. CDR3 nucleotides: TGTGCCAGCAGTGTTCCGGGGACATTCCCTGGGGCCAACGTCCTGACTTTC.

The rearrangement links TRBV6-5 to TRBJ1-5; D perhaps matches TRBD1 (5 bases). Deletions cut 6 bases from V and 9 bases from J, with 18 bases between. Germline values: CDR1 MNHEY, CDR2 SVGAGI. The CDR3 loop spans 14 amino acids. The CDR3 sequence is CASRPGRGTGPQHF. The CDR3 coding sequence is TGTGCCAGCAGACCCGGTAGAGGGACTGGGCCCCAGCATTTT.

CDR3 region: CASSPEILMGRQPQHF. The CDR3 DNA reads as TGTGCCAGCAGTCCTGAGATCTTGATGGGTAGGCAGCCCCAGCATTTT. The chain uses TRBV28 and TRBJ1-5; D unclear. Germline V lookup: CDR1 MDHEN, CDR2 SYDVKM. Trimming took 5 bases from V and 7 from J, leaving 21 bases between them. The CDR3 is 16 amino acids.

The chain has TRBV29-1 and TRBJ1-2, with TRBD1 identical over 10 bases. Trimming at V came to 6 bases and at J to 8 bases, leaving 9 bases not matched to a gene. The CDR3 consists of 13 residues. CDR1 is SQVTM and CDR2 is ANQGSEA in the germline V gene. The CDR3 sequence: CSVEGQGYAGYTF. In DNA form, the CDR3 reads TGCAGCGTCGAGGGACAGGGGTATGCGGGCTACACCTTC.

The rearrangement links TRBV7-8 to TRBJ2-7; 7 bases align to TRBD1. The CDR3 runs to 13 residues. Germline trimming cut 4 bases from V and 7 bases from J; bases unmatched to any gene: 7. Germline values: CDR1 SGHVS, CDR2 FQNEAQ. CDR3 sequence (DNA): TGTGCCAGCAGCTCCCGACAGGGCGAGGAGCAGTACTTC. This sequence encodes CASSSRQGEEQYF.

The chain has TRBV6-5 and TRBJ2-6, with TRBD1 as a possible D gene (6 bases). The CDR3 spans 15 residues. V dropped 6 bases and J dropped 1 base, with 10 bases sitting between them. Germline-derived CDR1 and CDR2 are MNHEY and SVGAGI. CDR3 loop: CASSYRASGANVLTF. DNA for the CDR3: TGTGCCAGCAGCTACAGGGCATCTGGGGCCAACGTCCTGACTTTC.

This chain joins TRBV3-1 (or the pseudogene TRBV3-2) and TRBJ1-2, with TRBD1 identical over 7 bases. Germline CDR1 reads LGHDT; CDR2 reads YNNKEL (reference sequence). J was trimmed by 8 bases and V by 1 base; bases with no gene match: 4. The CDR3 has 13 residues. The CDR3 loop is CASSQGGGPGYTF. In DNA form, the CDR3 reads TGTGCCAGCAGCCAAGGAGGGGGCCCAGGCTACACCTTC.

The CDR3 loop reads CASRGLVSYEQYF. As DNA, the CDR3 is TGTGCCAGCAGGGGACTAGTTTCTTACGAGCAGTACTTC. The V gene is TRBV6-5, the J gene TRBJ2-7; 8 nucleotides agree with TRBD2. CDR1 MNHEY and CDR2 SVGAGI come from the germline V gene. The CDR3 contains 13 residues. After removal of 6 bases from V and 4 bases from J, the junction contained 5 bases not matched to a gene.

This clone was found once. This chain uses TRBV5-1 with TRBJ1-5, with no clear D. CDR3 length: 13 amino acids. Between the trimmed V and J ends, which lost 5 bases and 6 bases, there was a span of 12 bases. Germline V lookup: CDR1 SGHRS, CDR2 YFSETQ. CDR3 DNA sequence: TGCGCCAGCAGTAAAATAGGACCTCAGCCCCAGCATTTT. Translation: CASSKIGPQPQHF.

The rearrangement joins TRBV6-5 to TRBJ2-7; 11 bases are a match to TRBD1. Germline V lookup: CDR1 MNHEY, CDR2 SVGAGI. The CDR3 is 14 residues long. V was pared by 6 bases and J by 4 bases, with 5 bases of the junction left unmatched. The CDR3 here is CASRRTGGIYEQYF. In DNA, the CDR3 is TGTGCCAGCAGAAGGACAGGGGGCATTTACGAGCAGTACTTC.

This clone appeared a few times. The rearrangement links TRBV15 to TRBJ1-4, with D hard to call. Trimming stripped 0 bases from V and 7 bases from J, with 15 bases between. Germline V gives CDR1 LNHNV, CDR2 YYDKDF (reference sequence). This CDR3 is 16 amino acids long. The CDR3 loop is CATSRDMGGQGEKLFF. CDR3 in DNA: TGTGCCACCAGCAGAGATATGGGTGGGCAAGGTGAAAAACTGTTTTTT.

The CDR3 reads CASSLVGGTDTQYF. CDR3 in DNA: TGTGCCAGCAGCTTAGTGGGGGGCACAGATACGCAGTATTTT. The chain carries TRBV11-2 and TRBJ2-3; D is tentatively TRBD1 or TRBD2 (5 bases each). Germline lookup yields CDR1 SGHAT and CDR2 FQNNGV. V was trimmed by 1 base and J by 1 base, leaving 6 bases between them. This CDR3 is built from 14 residues.

CDR3 bases: TGTGCCAGCAGCTTGGTGGGTCTAGCGGGAAACCAGAACGATGAGCAGTTCTTC. It yields the protein CASSLVGLAGNQNDEQFF. V is TRBV5-5 and J is TRBJ2-1; 9 bases agree with TRBD2. Germline V gene data show CDR1 as SGHKS and CDR2 as YYEKEE (reference sequence). This CDR3 has 18 amino acids. V lost 0 bases to trimming and J lost 8 bases; unmatched junction nucleotides: 15.

The CDR3 is CASSSRQGGSGYTF. CDR3 sequence (DNA): TGTGCCAGCAGTTCCCGACAGGGGGGTAGTGGCTACACCTTC. This chain connects TRBV28 to TRBJ1-2; 9 nucleotides line up with TRBD1. The germline CDR1 and CDR2 sequences are MDHEN and SYDVKM. The CDR3 contains 14 residues. After removal of 4 bases from V and 7 bases from J, the junction contained 7 bases not matched to a gene.

DNA for the CDR3: TGTGCCAGCAGTCCCCTCCCGGACAGGGGTGGACAGCCCCAGCATTTT. Translation: CASSPLPDRGGQPQHF. The rearrangement links TRBV6-2 or TRBV6-3 to TRBJ1-5, with TRBD1 identical over 9 bases. Germline CDR1 is MNHEY and CDR2 is SVGEGT. V was clipped by 5 bases and J by 7 bases; unmatched bases: 12. The CDR3 extends over 16 amino acids.

The chain employs TRBV15 and TRBJ2-1, with D unresolved. Germline values: CDR1 LNHNV, CDR2 YYDKDF (reference sequence). V was cut by 3 bases and J by 3 bases, with 3 bases left in between. The CDR3 is made up of 12 amino acids. This CDR3 reads CATSRNYNEQFF. The CDR3 DNA reads as TGTGCCACCAGCAGGAACTACAATGAGCAGTTCTTC.